Described below is a single TCR beta chain sequence and its context. This clone was seen only once. Its cognate antigen has yet to be identified. Base quality data are lacking; no much larger clone is found one base away. The source of the sample is a study of shared clonotypes between healthy human individuals (dated by TCRdb to 2018 to 2020). Background for the entire study: The cohort comprised two women and a few men aged 18 to 49 years. For each donor, CD4 naive and CD4 memory were each given three plates, CD8 naive was given two plates, and CD8 memory was given one plate. To estimate repertoire size and how much clonotype sharing occurs between individuals, the study deeply sequenced the blood TCR repertoires of roughly 5 healthy adults. To increase sequencing depth and limit assay-specific biases, different laboratories used diverse techniques to prepare libraries and sequence TCR repertoires. Per donor, leukapheresis produced somewhere between about 0.8 and 9 billion PBMCs. Broad study findings and their caveats: Sampling was limited to blood, and TCR repertoires in tissue likely differ from TCR repertoires in blood. Incomplete sequencing was indicated by rarefaction of sorted-subset datasets, despite the large sequencing depth. Because the study included only a small number of donors, the genetic and exposure-history diversity represented was limited. Higher generation probabilities were observed for clonotypes shared by all four sorted-subset donors than for non-shared clonotypes. Based on pairwise subsampling, the degree of clonotype sharing among donors was expected to be affected by sequencing depth. Naive subsets generally had larger estimated clonotype richness than memory subsets did. Across several donors, approximately 4.6% of naive CD4, more than 3% of naive CD8, 2.3% of memory CD4, and 0.4% to 0.45% of memory CD8 clonotypes were shared.

The donors were healthy, HIV-negative adults who had no recently reported acute infections or vaccinations. All donors were Caucasian adults living in Nashville, Tennessee, USA. CD4+ T cells were enriched through magnetic negative selection, after which naive cells were positively selected on CD45RA and the remaining negative fraction served as the memory subset. Blood was obtained by leukapheresis, after which PBMCs were separated by Ficoll-Histopaque density gradient centrifugation and cryopreserved in liquid nitrogen vapor phase. Analytical flow cytometry was used to check the purity and quantity of every magnetically sorted T cell population. Genomic DNA was isolated from each sorted fraction and quantified by UV absorbance on a Nanodrop 2000c. Using the deep immunoSEQ assay, TCR CDR3 regions were amplified from genomic DNA by multiplex PCR. For each cell subset, the extracted genomic DNA was distributed evenly across all wells of several immunoSEQ 96-well plates, and each plate served as one replicate. For sorted subsets, roughly 200 ng of genomic DNA, equivalent to roughly 30,000 T cell genomes, went into each replicate PCR. The purified libraries were quantified using a Qubit 3.0 fluorometer, sized with a Bioanalyzer 2100, and then quantified again using the KAPA Library Quantification kit. Each immunoSEQ 96-well plate was sequenced on its own single-read 150-cycle Illumina NextSeq 550 flow cell. The source study handled its data this way. Because only junctional sequences without quality scores were contained in the immunoSEQ output, filtering matching that applied to full-length reads could not be performed. Sequences were annotated with PyIR, a Python wrapper for IgBLAST v1.9, using IMGT germline references to assign V/J genes and CDR3. Reads were filtered out if the reads had weak V/J assignments (E-value above 1e-6), no CDR3, stop codons, out-of-frame junctions, or ambiguous translated residues. A V3J clonotype was defined by an identical inferred V gene, J gene, and CDR3 amino acid sequence. The percentage overlap between two repertoires was calculated by dividing the number of shared unique clonotypes by the size of the smaller repertoire. Richness of each repertoire was evaluated using RTK rarefaction, the Chao1 estimator, and Recon v2.1 estimates of unobserved clonotypes. For all TCRbeta clonotypes obtained by the gDNA method from a few donors, generation probabilities were computed with OLGA. TCRdb took this table from immuneACCESS and kept in-frame rearrangements with V and J called. Such tables lack part of the clones; where checked against another copy, unresolved V genes explain under half of the gap, and the rest is unexplained. The D gene and trimming were derived from the DNA, and the V and J assignments and clone size from that table. The sample table records about 1.1 million clones; 75% to 80% of these occur just once. The ten most abundant clones make up more than 0.5% of the sample.

CDR1 SGHTA and CDR2 FQGTGA are derived from the germline V gene. The CDR3, from cysteine to phenylalanine, totals 15 residues. Just CDR3 DNA is preserved here, 45 bases in frame from base 1. The trim is 5 bases for V and 2 bases for J, with a gap of 12 bases between the germline ends. The specimen was memory CD4+ T cells from PBMCs. The cell subset or site label, read with the paper, signifies: CD45RA-negative fraction. The TCR originated in a man aged 18 to 30 in good health. Some clones in this sample may be carry-over from other donors' samples. The chain is made from TRBV7-3 and TRBJ2-2; the D gene cannot be resolved reliably. In nucleotides, the sequence is TGTGCCAGCAGCCAAATCGGCCATAACACCGGGGAGCTGTTTTTT. Protein translation: CASSQIGHNTGELFF.